This T cell receptor (beta chain) was captured in a study of T cell responses to AZD1222 COVID-19 vaccine. Study-wide points: Females outnumbered males among donors, who were mostly white British; clonal diversity was possibly underestimated. An increase in Spike-specific TCR breadth and depth was observed after two AZD1222 doses.

CDR1 and CDR2 (germline): KGHDR, SFDVKD. This CDR3 has 14 amino acids. Deletions cut 2 bases from V and 5 bases from J, with 11 bases between. Profiled with immunoSEQ multiplex PCR; TCRdb holds only in-frame clones, not every one. The data show 180,000 or so clones, 85% to 95% seen once. As to this clone: Its antigen remains unknown.

This TCR was recovered from an adult in good health. This chain uses TRBV24-1 with TRBJ2-5; D remains ambiguous. The sample here was peripheral blood, taken on day 0 of AZD1222 vaccination. CDR3 residues: CATSDSIPEETQYF. CDR3 bases: TGTGCCACCAGTGATTCGATCCCGGAGGAGACCCAGTACTTC.